This T cell receptor (beta chain) stems from a study of somatic mutations in cytotoxic T cells in rheumatoid arthritis. Germline CDR1 reads SGHNT; CDR2 reads YYREEE (reference sequence). The CDR3 is 13 amino acids. The ends were cut back, 0 bases at V and 5 bases at J, with 8 bases in the middle. The method was immunoSEQ multiplex PCR; TCRdb's version includes in-frame clones alone and lacks a portion of them. The sample has several thousand clones; roughly three quarters are singletons. The V call is TRBV5-4, the J call TRBJ1-2; D is perhaps TRBD1 (5 bases). The receptor comes from an adult with rheumatoid arthritis. Specimen: CD8+ T cells sorted from blood. CDR3 in amino acids: CASSLAAGYGYTF. The CDR3 DNA reads TGTGCCAGCAGCTTGGCGGCAGGGTATGGCTACACCTTC.